Listed below are T cell receptor beta chains from one sample, sequenced in a study of cytomegalovirus exposure and HLA in healthy donors. Using immunoSEQ multiplex PCR, the repertoire was profiled, and TCRdb retains in-frame clones only, with some absent. Seen here are a few hundred thousand clones, roughly 80% observed once, and the top ten hold around a sixth. Sequenced input: PBMCs. Receptors originate from a man in his forties in good health and CMV-seronegative. The CDR3 runs from the conserved cysteine through the conserved F or W. A D gene is named only where the DNA matches it firmly. Rows give clone size only sometimes, using once, few, many, or a class for an expanded clone.

TGCGCCAGCAGCCCGGGGGGACAGGGAGAGACCCAGTACTTC	CASSPGGQGETQYF	.	TRBD1	TRBJ2-5	TRBV5-1
TGCGCCAGCAGGAAGACTAGCGGGGCGGACGAGCAGTACTTC	CASRKTSGADEQYF	.	TRBD2	TRBJ2-7	TRBV4-1
TGTGCCAGCTCACCACGGTCAGGGACAGGGAACACTGAAGCTTTCTTT	CASSPRSGTGNTEAFF	.	TRBD1	TRBJ1-1	TRBV18
TGTGCCAGCAGGAGGGGGGGTGGCACAGATACGCAGTATTTT	CASRRGGGTDTQYF	.	.	TRBJ2-3	TRBV7-9
TGTGCCTGGGTCCCGGGACAGAGTATGAACACTGAAGCTTTCTTT	CAWVPGQSMNTEAFF	.	TRBD1	TRBJ1-1	TRBV30
TGTGCCAGCAGTTACGATCCGCGGGGTGAGCAGTTCTTC	CASSYDPRGEQFF	.	.	TRBJ2-1	TRBV6-5
TGTGCCAGCAGCGGCCGACAGGGGGATTCCTACGAGCAGTACTTC	CASSGRQGDSYEQYF	.	TRBD1	TRBJ2-7	TRBV13
TGTGCCAGTAGTAACGGACTAGCGGTCTTC	CASSNGLAVF	.	TRBD2	TRBJ2-1	TRBV19
TGTGCCAGCAGCTCTTTCTACGAGCAGTACTTC	CASSSFYEQYF	.	.	TRBJ2-7	TRBV5-6
TGTGCCAGCTCGGTAGGGGTGAGCAATCAGCCCCAGCATTTT	CASSVGVSNQPQHF	few	.	TRBJ1-5	TRBV6-5
TGCAGCGTGCGACTGGAGGGCTACACCTTC	CSVRLEGYTF	.	.	TRBJ1-2	TRBV29-1
TGCGCCAGCAGCCAAGGGGGGGGGTCTCTGAACGAGCAGTACTTC	CASSQGGGSLNEQYF	.	TRBD2	TRBJ2-7	TRBV4-1
TGTGCCAGCAGCCCGGGACAGGCTGACGGCTACACCTTC	CASSPGQADGYTF	.	TRBD1	TRBJ1-2	TRBV9
TGTGCCACCTACACAGGGCTAAACACTGAAGCTTTCTTT	CATYTGLNTEAFF	.	.	TRBJ1-1	TRBV2
TGTGCCAGCAGCTCGACGCAGGGGGCCTACGAGCAGTACTTC	CASSSTQGAYEQYF	.	TRBD1	TRBJ2-7	TRBV7-9
TGCGCCAGCAGCCCCGCGAGCGGGGGGCTCTCCTACGAGCAGTACTTC	CASSPASGGLSYEQYF	.	TRBD2	TRBJ2-7	TRBV5-1
TGTGCCAGCACCGGGGGTGCCGGGGCCAACGTCCTGACTTTC	CASTGGAGANVLTF	.	.	TRBJ2-6	TRBV27
TGTGCCAGCAGCTTAGGGGCAGGGCCCGGGGAGACCCAGTACTTC	CASSLGAGPGETQYF	.	.	TRBJ2-5	TRBV11-2
TGTGCCAGCTCACCACCGAACAGGGGGCCTCAGCCCCAGCATTTT	CASSPPNRGPQPQHF	.	TRBD1	TRBJ1-5	TRBV18
TGTGCCAGCGGTGAAAACGGGGGTTACTATGGCTACACCTTC	CASGENGGYYGYTF	few	.	TRBJ1-2	TRBV6-1
TGTGCCAGCAGCCTCGGGACAGGGTCGGACGAGCAGTACTTC	CASSLGTGSDEQYF	.	TRBD1	TRBJ2-7	TRBV4-2
TGTGCCAGCAGTGCGGGACAGGGGATCTGGGATGAGCAGTTCTTC	CASSAGQGIWDEQFF	.	TRBD1	TRBJ2-1	TRBV27
TGTGCCAGCAGCGTTCAGGGCAGCAGGGGAAGCAATCAGCCCCAGCATTTT	CASSVQGSRGSNQPQHF	.	.	TRBJ1-5	TRBV9